The 8 T cell receptor beta chains below were found in one sample sequenced in a study of graft-versus-host responses after intestinal transplantation. Here immunoSEQ multiplex PCR was the method, and the copy in TCRdb shows in-frame clones only, minus some. The sample records under 45,000 clones, approximately 95% being singletons. No antigens are known for them. This specimen consisted of unstimulated CD4+ T cells sorted from spleen or lymph node cells, obtained before transplant. The origin of the receptors is a human donor who was the organ donor for an intestinal transplant.

The chain is built from TRBV7-2 and TRBJ1-2; maybe TRBD1 (6 bases). The CDR3 contains 15 residues. Trimming shortened V by 1 base and J by 4 bases, and 13 bases separated the two germline ends. The germline gives CDR1 SGHTA, CDR2 FQGNSA. CDR3 sequence reads: CASSLGTGGSYGYTF. Written as DNA, the CDR3 is TGTGCCAGCAGCTTAGGCACGGGGGGCAGCTATGGCTACACCTTC.

V is TRBV5-4 and J is TRBJ1-6; possible D gene TRBD1, 5 bases. Deletions cut 4 bases from V and 6 bases from J, with 14 bases between. Germline CDR1 is SGHNT and CDR2 is YYREEE (reference sequence). CDR3 length: 15 residues. CDR3 nucleotide sequence: TGTGCCAGCAGCGCCGACCAGGGAGCTAATTCACCCCTCCACTTT. It encodes CASSADQGANSPLHF.

The chain combines TRBV9 with TRBJ1-4, with a tentative D call TRBD1 (6 bases). Per the germline V gene, CDR1 is SGDLS and CDR2 is YYNGEE. This CDR3 comprises 15 residues. The germline V and J ends were trimmed by 0 bases and 5 bases, with 11 bases remaining between them. CDR3 in DNA: TGTGCCAGCAGCGTAGGGCCAACAGGGAATGAAAAACTGTTTTTT. Encoded protein: CASSVGPTGNEKLFF.

The gene calls are TRBV5-4 and TRBJ2-7; 8 nucleotides match TRBD1. J gave up 3 bases and V 4 bases, and 6 bases lay outside the gene matches. The germline V gene has CDR1 SGHNT and CDR2 YYREEE (reference sequence). The CDR3 is 14 amino acids. CDR3: CASSKDTGGYEQYF. In DNA, the CDR3 is TGTGCCAGCAGCAAAGATACAGGGGGCTACGAGCAGTACTTC.

DNA for the CDR3: TGCGCCAGCAGCCAACCGGGACTCTCCTACGAGCAGTACTTC. Its translation is CASSQPGLSYEQYF. The V gene is TRBV4-1, the J gene TRBJ2-7; D may be TRBD2 (6 bases). Per the germline V gene, CDR1 is MGHRA and CDR2 is YSYEKL. CDR3 size: 14 residues. V gave up 2 bases and J gave up 0 bases, with 8 bases separating them.

This chain joins TRBV5-1 and TRBJ1-4; 11 bases align to TRBD1. The ends lost 0 bases at V and 4 bases at J; junction bases unmatched: 17. The CDR3 runs to 21 residues. CDR1 and CDR2 (germline): SGHRS, YFSETQ. The CDR3 bases are TGCGCCAGCAGCTTGGCCAAACGGACAGGGGGCGAATCCTTCGTTAATGAAAAACTGTTTTTT. The encoded protein is CASSLAKRTGGESFVNEKLFF.

This chain links TRBV6-1 with TRBJ1-4; D is unclear. CDR3 size: 14 residues. Trimming pared 2 bases from V and 4 bases from J, leaving 8 bases between. Germline V gives CDR1 MNHNS, CDR2 SASEGT. CDR3: CASSEYGYNEKLFF. Written as DNA, the CDR3 is TGTGCCAGCAGTGAATATGGTTATAATGAAAAACTGTTTTTT.

The V call is TRBV6-5, the J call TRBJ1-2; D not certain. This CDR3 has 15 amino acids. CDR1 is MNHEY and CDR2 is SVGAGI in the germline V gene. Trimming stripped 5 bases from V and 4 bases from J, with 17 bases between. Written as DNA, the CDR3 is TGTGCCAGCAGTGTTGTGCCCAATCGAGGCTATGGCTACACCTTC. Translating gives CASSVVPNRGYGYTF.